This TCR beta chain was identified in a study of T-cell reconstitution after alpha-beta-depleted transplantation in children. Trimming cost V 6 bases and J 3 bases; bases outside gene matches: 3. This CDR3 is 15 amino acids long. Germline V gene lookup returns CDR1 LGHNT and CDR2 FRNRAP. This clonotype was seen more than once but under ten times. Construction of the TCRbeta library involved unique molecular identifiers. TCRdb re-derived calls from the PCR reads in MiXCR, one entry per CDR3 protein. The sample consists of around 700,000 distinct CDR3 sequences, under 15% of them appearing once. V gene TRBV12-5 combines with J gene TRBJ2-2; 11 positions match TRBD1. Here the sequenced sample was PBMCs, taken before TCRalphabeta/CD19-depleted stem cell transplant. The TCR originated in a girl aged 2-10 years with congenital amegakaryocytic thrombocytopenia, due to receive a stem cell transplant. The CDR3 protein is CASGSGQGDTGELFF. For the CDR3, the DNA is TGTGCTAGTGGCTCGGGACAGGGGGACACCGGGGAGCTGTTTTTT.